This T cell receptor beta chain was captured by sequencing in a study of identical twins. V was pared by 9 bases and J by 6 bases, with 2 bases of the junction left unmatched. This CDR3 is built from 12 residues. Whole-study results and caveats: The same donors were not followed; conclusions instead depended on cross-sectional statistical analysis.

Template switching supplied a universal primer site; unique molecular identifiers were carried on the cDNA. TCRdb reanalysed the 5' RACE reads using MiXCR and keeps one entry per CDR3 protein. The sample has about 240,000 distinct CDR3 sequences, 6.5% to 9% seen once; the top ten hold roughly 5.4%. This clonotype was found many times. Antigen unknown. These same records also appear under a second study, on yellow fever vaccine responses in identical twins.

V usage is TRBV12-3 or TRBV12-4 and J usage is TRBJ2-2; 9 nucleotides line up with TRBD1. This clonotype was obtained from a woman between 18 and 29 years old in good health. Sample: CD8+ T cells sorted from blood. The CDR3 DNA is TGTGCCAGTCGACAGGGGGCCGGGGAGCTGTTTTTT. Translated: CASRQGAGELFF.